This T cell receptor (beta chain) was documented in a study of shared clonotypes between healthy human individuals. Looking at the study overall: CD4 naive cells filled three plates per donor, CD4 memory three, CD8 naive two and CD8 memory one. Regarding the study as a whole: Approximately 5% was the fraction of naive CD4 clonotypes found shared across four donors. The genetic and exposure-history diversity represented was limited by few donors. The rarefaction results pointed to incomplete sorted-subset sequencing despite large depth.

The repertoire was sequenced with immunoSEQ multiplex PCR; TCRdb's copy has only in-frame clones and lacks some. The table includes roughly 2.2 million clones, more than 85% detected once. A remark on this clone: Its antigen is unknown.

The TCR comes from a man between 18 and 35 years old in good health. Some clones in this sample may be carry-over from other donors' samples. Source material: naive CD4+ T cells from PBMCs. Subset: CD45RA+ positively selected.

In DNA, the CDR3 is TGTGCCAGCAGGAGGGGTCGAGACGGCTACACCTTC. Protein product: CASRRGRDGYTF. The chain combines TRBV6-1 with TRBJ1-2, with D perhaps TRBD1 (5 bases). This CDR3 comprises 12 residues. The ends were cut back, 6 bases at V and 8 bases at J, with 13 bases in the middle. The germline V gene has CDR1 MNHNS and CDR2 SASEGT.